The clone carrying this TCR beta chain was seen repeatedly, ten times or more. Its antigen is currently unknown. Trimming at V came to 2 bases and at J to 8 bases, leaving 13 bases not matched to a gene. The CDR3 runs 17 residues. CDR1 MNHNS and CDR2 SASEGT come from the germline V gene. Patients affected by ophthalmopathy presented a Clinical Activity Score of at least 3, a NOSPECS grade of at least 4, and disease duration below 3 months. The diagnostic basis comprised clinical symptoms, serum thyroxine and TRAb, thyroid ultrasound and orbital computed tomography. 8.5 to 10 ml of fresh peripheral blood supplied the PBMCs. From RNA transcripts, TCR beta CDR3 regions were amplified. HTBI primers were used for first-round RT-PCR of the TCR CDR3. TCRdb re-called the multiplex PCR reads with MiXCR, one entry per CDR3 protein. The sample holds about 400,000 distinct CDR3 sequences, more than 13% seen once.

This entry is derived from a study of T cells in Graves' hyperthyroidism and ophthalmopathy. General study points: Ophthalmopathy was told apart from stable hyperthyroidism by a 13 V-J model.

The TCR comes from a man in his forties or fifties with Graves' ophthalmopathy. The gene calls are TRBV6-1 and TRBJ2-2; 8 bases map to TRBD1. Sequenced: blood. The CDR3 DNA follows: TGTGCCAGCAGTGAATCAGGGGGCGCGATTGGCGGTGGGGAGCTGTTTTTT. Translated: CASSESGGAIGGGELFF.